Below, one T cell receptor (beta chain) is given with its context. Its antigen is still unknown. The CDR3 consists of 14 residues. The germline CDR1 and CDR2 sequences are WSHSY and SAAADI. V lost 10 bases, J lost 10 bases, and 19 bases stayed unmatched. The data originate from a study of post-analysis software for immune sequencing data. Study information: Relapsing-remitting, secondary progressive and progressive-relapsing forms of multiple sclerosis all featured among disease courses. Broader study findings: Samples prepared in the same batch strongly co-clustered by F measure. A significant reduction in normalized Chao1 diversity was observed in multiple sclerosis patients versus controls. About five TRBV segments, including TRBV5-6, TRBV5-1 and TRBV20-1, were more frequent in patients than controls.

Researchers reported that TCR beta cDNA libraries carried unique molecular identifiers. Around 500,000 cDNA molecules were obtained per 1 to 10 million input T cells. TCRdb used MiXCR to reprocess the PCR reads, holding one entry per CDR3 protein. This sample has 700,000 to 800,000 distinct CDR3 sequences, with roughly 27% found just once. Material: blood. The chain joins TRBV10-2 to TRBJ2-7, with 7 bases matching TRBD1. This receptor was identified in a girl aged 10 to 17 with multiple sclerosis. CDR3 DNA sequence: TGCGCCACCACCCGACAGGGAAACCAAGAGGCCCAGTACTTC. It translates to CATTRQGNQEAQYF.